These T cell receptor beta chains were read from a single sample in a study of Ad26.COV2.S vaccination and SARS-CoV-2 variants. Generated by immunoSEQ multiplex PCR, the TCRdb table keeps only in-frame clones and is missing some. The sample shows a few hundred thousand clones, around 90% of them seen only once. This specimen was peripheral blood, taken in a trial of Ad26.COV2.S vaccine versus placebo. These receptors all come from a person between 18 and 65 years old who received the Ad26.COV2.S COVID-19 vaccine or a placebo. Each CDR3 is given with its conserved first and last residue. The order of the fields is clone size, J gene, D gene, V gene, CDR3 DNA, CDR3 protein. A D gene is named only where the DNA matches it firmly. Size is omitted from some rows. Given values are once, few, many or a class for expanded clones.

.	TRBJ1-3	.	TRBV6-5	TGTGCCAGCAGTTACAGTCACTCTGGAAACACCATATATTTT	CASSYSHSGNTIYF
.	TRBJ2-1	TRBD1	TRBV15	TGTGCCACCAGCTTGGGACAGGGATACAATGAGCAGTTCTTC	CATSLGQGYNEQFF
.	TRBJ2-2	TRBD2	TRBV7-7	TGTGCCAGCAGCTCGGGACTAGCGGGAGGAGGGGAGCTGTTTTTT	CASSSGLAGGGELFF
.	TRBJ2-7	.	TRBV5-1	TGCGCCAGCAGCTTGGCCATAATGCAGCTTTCCTACGAGCAGTACTTC	CASSLAIMQLSYEQYF
.	TRBJ2-3	.	TRBV7-9	TGTGCCAGCAGCTCTCCGTCACAGGGATTCGATACGCAGTATTTT	CASSSPSQGFDTQYF
.	TRBJ1-3	.	TRBV7-6	TGTGCCAGCAGCTCAGACCTGGGGGCTGGAAACACCATATATTTT	CASSSDLGAGNTIYF
.	TRBJ1-5	TRBD1	TRBV19	TGTGCCTGCAGGGACAGGGGCAATCAGCCCCAGCATTTT	CACRDRGNQPQHF
once	TRBJ1-5	.	TRBV5-1	TGCGCCAGCAGCTCGGAGGATCAGCCCCAGCATTTT	CASSSEDQPQHF
.	TRBJ1-1	.	TRBV7-8	TGTGCCAGCAGCCCCAGGATCGGGACCACGAGGATGAACACTGAAGCTTTCTTT	CASSPRIGTTRMNTEAFF
few	TRBJ2-1	TRBD1	TRBV7-2	TGTGCCAGCAGCTCGAAGGACAGGAAATATGAGCAGTTCTTC	CASSSKDRKYEQFF
.	TRBJ2-2	.	TRBV5-8	TGTGCCAGCAGCGCGGTTGTTTACGGGGAGCTGTTTTTT	CASSAVVYGELFF
.	TRBJ2-1	TRBD2	TRBV5-1	TGCGCCAGCAGCGGGACTAGCGGTTACAATGAGCAGTTCTTC	CASSGTSGYNEQFF
.	TRBJ1-1	.	TRBV5-1	TGCGCCAGCAGCTTCACAGCGAACACTGAAGCTTTCTTT	CASSFTANTEAFF
.	TRBJ1-3	.	TRBV3-1/TRBV3-2	TGTGCCAGCAGCCAAGATCTGTCAGGGTCTGGCCCTGGAAACACCATATATTTT	CASSQDLSGSGPGNTIYF
.	TRBJ1-4	.	TRBV2	TGTGCCACCACGCAGCCCTCTGCAACTAATGAAAAACTGTTTTTT	CATTQPSATNEKLFF
.	TRBJ2-2	TRBD1	TRBV24-1	TGTGCCACCAGTGCGGGACAGCTCACCGGGGAGCTGTTTTTT	CATSAGQLTGELFF
.	TRBJ2-1	.	TRBV12-2	TGTGCAAGTCGCTCGGAGGGCAGCGGGAATGGAAATGAGCAGTTCTTC	CASRSEGSGNGNEQFF
once	TRBJ1-1	.	TRBV6-2/TRBV6-3	TGTGCCAGCAGCCGACTTGGGGAAGGGCTGAACACTGAAGCTTTCTTT	CASSRLGEGLNTEAFF
.	TRBJ2-5	TRBD2	TRBV5-4	TGTGCCAGCAGCCCGGGGGGGCGTCAAGAGACCCAGTACTTC	CASSPGGRQETQYF
once	TRBJ2-1	.	TRBV7-6	TGTGCCAGCAGCTTAGCGAACAGGGCCTACAATGAGCAGTTCTTC	CASSLANRAYNEQFF
.	TRBJ1-4	.	TRBV5-1	TGCGCCAGCAGCCATCGAGGTGGGCGTTGGACTAATGAAAAACTGTTTTTT	CASSHRGGRWTNEKLFF
.	TRBJ1-5	.	TRBV24-1	TGTGCCACCAGTTGGAGGGGGAGACAGCCCCAGCATTTT	CATSWRGRQPQHF
.	TRBJ1-5	TRBD1	TRBV27	TGTGCCTACAACAGGGGGTGGTGGAGCAATCAGCCCCAGCATTTT	CAYNRGWWSNQPQHF
.	TRBJ1-2	.	TRBV4-3	TGCGCCAGCAGCCAAGGGGTCCGGACAGCTTCCTTCTATGGCTACACCTTC	CASSQGVRTASFYGYTF
.	TRBJ2-3	.	TRBV6-5	TGTGCCAGCAAAAAATACAGTGGCACAGATACGCAGTATTTT	CASKKYSGTDTQYF
.	TRBJ1-1	TRBD1	TRBV5-1	TGCGCCAGCAGCTCAACAGGGGAAACTGAAGCTTTCTTT	CASSSTGETEAFF
.	TRBJ2-1	.	TRBV6-5	TGTGCCAGCACATCTCGCGGCTTATACAATGAGCAGTTCTTC	CASTSRGLYNEQFF
.	TRBJ2-7	.	TRBV5-6	TGTGCCTGCAGCTTGGGTGGGGGCTGGGCGGGGCCCTACGAGCAGTACTTC	CACSLGGGWAGPYEQYF
.	TRBJ2-7	TRBD1	TRBV20-1	TGCAGTGCGCAGGGGGTGTACGAGCAGTACTTC	CSAQGVYEQYF
.	TRBJ2-2	TRBD2	TRBV11-3	TGTGCCAGCAGCCCTAGGGCAGCGGGAGTGACCGGGGAGCTGTTTTTT	CASSPRAAGVTGELFF
.	TRBJ1-6	TRBD1	TRBV6-5	TGTGCCAGCAGTTCGACTGACAGGGATTCACCCCTCCACTTT	CASSSTDRDSPLHF
.	TRBJ2-7	.	TRBV2	TGTGCCAGCAGTGAACTAGCTCGGTCCTACGAGCAGTACTTC	CASSELARSYEQYF
.	TRBJ1-2	.	TRBV5-5	TGTGCCAGCAGCTTGTGGGGTGGTAGGGACGGCTACACCTTC	CASSLWGGRDGYTF
.	TRBJ2-3	.	TRBV29-1	TGCAGCGTTGAAGATTGGCTGAGCACAGATACGCAGTATTTT	CSVEDWLSTDTQYF
.	TRBJ1-2	.	TRBV6-5	TGTGCCAGCAGTCTCCGCTATATGGATGGCTACACCTTC	CASSLRYMDGYTF
.	TRBJ2-1	.	TRBV7-9	TGTGCCAGCAGCCCCAAGGGGGGGTGGAATGAGCAGTTCTTC	CASSPKGGWNEQFF
.	TRBJ1-2	.	TRBV18	TGTGCCAGCTCACCAGGACAGCTCCGCTATGGCTACACCTTC	CASSPGQLRYGYTF
.	TRBJ2-5	TRBD2	TRBV5-4	TGTGCCAGCAGCTCCACTGGACTAGCGGGAGCACTCCAAGAGACCCAGTACTTC	CASSSTGLAGALQETQYF
.	TRBJ1-1	.	TRBV5-1	TGCGCCAGCAGCCTAGTGACAGGCATGAACACTGAAGCTTTCTTT	CASSLVTGMNTEAFF
.	TRBJ1-3	.	TRBV7-2	TGTGCCAGCAGCTCCCAAGGGCTACGAGGAAACACCATATATTTT	CASSSQGLRGNTIYF
.	TRBJ2-3	.	TRBV7-2	TGTGCCAGCAGCTTAGGGGTAGGGGGAAATACGCAGTATTTT	CASSLGVGGNTQYF
.	TRBJ2-3	TRBD2	TRBV29-1	TGCAGCGTGGACGACGGGGGGGCCGGCACAGATACGCAGTATTTT	CSVDDGGAGTDTQYF
.	TRBJ1-4	.	TRBV18	TGTGCCAGCGGTGGAGATAATGAAAAACTGTTTTTT	CASGGDNEKLFF
once	TRBJ2-7	.	TRBV6-2/TRBV6-3	TGTGCCAGCAGCCCGGACAGTCCCCCTTACGAGCAGTACTTC	CASSPDSPPYEQYF
.	TRBJ2-2	TRBD2	TRBV7-2	TGTGCCAGCAGCTTAAGTCTAGCGGGGGGCCCAATGAACACCGGGGAGCTGTTTTTT	CASSLSLAGGPMNTGELFF
.	TRBJ1-2	.	TRBV7-9	TGTGCCAGCAGCTGGGGGGGAGGAGTTAACTATGGCTACACCTTC	CASSWGGGVNYGYTF
few	TRBJ1-2	.	TRBV5-5	TGTGCCAGCAGCTTGACGGGGGCGCGTAATGGCTACACCTTC	CASSLTGARNGYTF
.	TRBJ2-3	.	TRBV7-2	TGTGCCAGCCGGAATACAGCATCGGATACGCAGTATTTT	CASRNTASDTQYF
.	TRBJ2-1	.	TRBV11-2	TGTGCCAGCAGCTTAGTTCTCTGGACAGCCAACAGAGGCTACAATGAGCAGTTCTTC	CASSLVLWTANRGYNEQFF
.	TRBJ2-3	.	TRBV27	TGTGCCAGCAGTTTATATGGGGAGACAGATACGCAGTATTTT	CASSLYGETDTQYF
.	TRBJ1-3	.	TRBV9	TGTGCCAGCAGCGATGGAGATTTTTTCTCTGGAAACACCATATATTTT	CASSDGDFFSGNTIYF
.	TRBJ1-6	.	TRBV28	TGTGCCAGCAGTTTCCAGGGGTATAATTCACCCCTCCACTTT	CASSFQGYNSPLHF
.	TRBJ1-1	.	TRBV6-4	TGTGCCAGCAGGAGAGGACCCCTCGACACTGAAGCTTTCTTT	CASRRGPLDTEAFF
once	TRBJ1-5	TRBD1	TRBV19	TGTGCCAGTAGTGTCCACAGGGGCGGTGAAAGCAATCAGCCCCAGCATTTT	CASSVHRGGESNQPQHF
.	TRBJ2-2	.	TRBV18	TGTGCCAGCTCGCTACTCCAAACTTTAGACACCGGGGAGCTGTTTTTT	CASSLLQTLDTGELFF